Shown below are 21 T cell receptor beta chains from a single sample sequenced in a study of blood T cell repertoires in COVID-19. Generated by immunoSEQ multiplex PCR, the TCRdb table keeps only in-frame clones and is missing some. The table has under 300,000 clones, roughly nine tenths seen once; the top ten hold approximately 12%. Sequencing was performed on peripheral blood. Receptors originate from a woman in her twenties or thirties with COVID-19, enrolled during active disease.

This chain links TRBV19 with TRBJ1-2; D is perhaps TRBD1 (6 bases). V was pared by 8 bases and J by 4 bases, with 20 bases between. Germline-derived CDR1 and CDR2 are LNHDA and SQIVND (reference sequence). CDR3 size: 15 residues. DNA for the CDR3: TGTGCCAGTCTAATGGACGGACAGTTTACCTATGGCTACACCTTC. It specifies CASLMDGQFTYGYTF.

This clone was picked up a small number of times. V usage is TRBV27 and J usage is TRBJ1-1, with TRBD1 matching over 10 bases. V shed 6 bases, J shed 5 bases, and the junction held 9 bases outside the gene matches. Germline CDR1 reads MNHEY; CDR2 reads SMNVEV (reference sequence). The CDR3 loop spans 15 amino acids. The CDR3: CASSLGDRGGTEAFF. The DNA of the CDR3 is TGTGCCAGCAGCCTGGGGGACAGGGGTGGAACTGAAGCTTTCTTT.

The V gene is TRBV11-2, the J gene TRBJ2-2, with unresolved D. Germline V gene data show CDR1 as SGHAT and CDR2 as FQNNGV. The CDR3 loop spans 13 amino acids. The ends were cut back, 4 bases at V and 0 bases at J, with 3 bases in the middle. CDR3 nucleotides: TGTGCCAGCAGCTACACGAACACCGGGGAGCTGTTTTTT. This codes for CASSYTNTGELFF.

V is TRBV5-4 and J is TRBJ1-1; perhaps TRBD1 as D (6 bases). The CDR3 is 13 residues long. V was shortened by 4 bases and J by 4 bases, with 11 bases between the two germline ends. The V gene's germline CDR1 is SGHNT and CDR2 YYREEE (reference sequence). The CDR3 nucleotides read TGTGCCAGCAGCATGAGAGGGGGCACTGAAGCTTTCTTT. The encoded protein is CASSMRGGTEAFF.

The chain has TRBV5-1 and TRBJ2-5, with TRBD2 as a possible D gene (6 bases). V dropped 6 bases and J dropped 5 bases, with 14 bases sitting between them. Looked up from germline, CDR1 is SGHRS and CDR2 is YFSETQ. The CDR3 is made up of 13 amino acids. The CDR3 nucleotides read TGCGCCAGCACCTGGAGGGGTTGGGAGACCCAGTACTTC. Amino acid sequence: CASTWRGWETQYF.

The V call is TRBV9, the J call TRBJ1-2; D gene ambiguous. In germline, CDR1 is SGDLS, CDR2 YYNGEE. The CDR3 contains 13 residues. Between the trimmed V and J ends, which lost 0 bases and 6 bases, there was a span of 9 bases. CDR3 in amino acids: CASSVGALHGYTF. For the CDR3, the DNA is TGTGCCAGCAGCGTAGGGGCCTTACATGGCTACACCTTC.

V is TRBV4-1 and J is TRBJ1-2; D call uncertain. The germline V gene encodes CDR1 MGHRA and CDR2 YSYEKL. The CDR3 is made up of 16 amino acids. V lost 2 bases and J lost 4, with 17 bases in between. The CDR3 DNA sequence: TGCGCCAGCAGCCAAACCCCCCCGGGAGGCGGCTATGGCTACACCTTC. It specifies CASSQTPPGGGYGYTF.

This chain uses TRBV19 with TRBJ1-4, with a tentative D call TRBD1 (6 bases). Germline V gene data show CDR1 as LNHDA and CDR2 as SQIVND (reference sequence). The length of the CDR3 is 16 residues. The ends were cut back, 4 bases at V and 1 base at J, with 13 bases in the middle. This chain's CDR3 is CASSRAGTQTNEKLFF. CDR3 coding DNA: TGTGCCAGTAGTAGGGCCGGGACACAAACTAATGAAAAACTGTTTTTT.

V usage is TRBV2 and J usage is TRBJ2-1; 16 bases fit TRBD2. The germline V gene has CDR1 SNHLY and CDR2 FYNNEI. V shed 5 bases, J shed 14 bases, and the junction held 9 bases outside the gene matches. This CDR3 is 15 amino acids long. The CDR3 coding sequence is TGTGCCAGCAGTCCGCAGGGACTAGCGGGGGGGCAAGAGTTCTTC. Translation: CASSPQGLAGGQEFF.

CDR3 region: CASSQVGTGLNEQFF. CDR3 nucleotide sequence: TGTGCCAGCAGCCAAGTAGGGACAGGGTTGAATGAGCAGTTCTTC. The rearrangement uses TRBV3-1 (or the pseudogene TRBV3-2) and TRBJ2-1, with 9 bases fitting TRBD1. V was clipped by 1 base and J by 7 bases; unmatched bases: 5. CDR3 length equals 15 residues. Germline V gene data show CDR1 as LGHDT and CDR2 as YNNKEL (reference sequence).

This clone has just a few counts. CDR3 protein: CASSFGPASYNEQFF. Written as DNA, the CDR3 is TGTGCCAGCAGCTTTGGGCCAGCCTCCTACAATGAGCAGTTCTTC. This chain links TRBV11-2 with TRBJ2-1; D unresolved. The V end was cut by 3 bases, the J end by 0 bases, with 9 bases between. The CDR3 loop spans 15 amino acids. Looked up from germline, CDR1 is SGHAT and CDR2 is FQNNGV.

This clone occurred once. The chain links TRBV3-1 (or the pseudogene TRBV3-2) to TRBJ2-7; TRBD2 agrees at 10 bases. The CDR3 has 14 residues. Unmatched junction bases numbered 4, after V lost 6 bases and J lost 2 bases. The germline V gene encodes CDR1 LGHDT and CDR2 YNNKEL (reference sequence). CDR3 sequence reads: CASRSSGGTYEQYF. CDR3 nucleotides: TGTGCCAGCAGGTCTAGCGGGGGCACCTACGAGCAGTACTTC.

The rearrangement links TRBV5-8 to TRBJ1-5; 7 bases line up with TRBD1. CDR1 is SGHTS, CDR2 YDEGEE, per germline. The CDR3 runs to 16 residues. V gave up 3 bases and J gave up 1 base; unmatched junction bases: 7. The CDR3 DNA is TGTGCCAGCAGCTACCACAGGGGTGGGAGCAATCAGCCCCAGCATTTT. Amino acid sequence: CASSYHRGGSNQPQHF.

The V and J genes are TRBV4-1 and TRBJ2-7; D might be TRBD2 (6 bases). V was pared by 4 bases and J by 2 bases, with 12 bases between. Germline CDR1 reads MGHRA; CDR2 reads YSYEKL. CDR3 length: 14 amino acids. CDR3 bases: TGCGCCAGCAGCCTCCTGGAGGGGACCTACGAGCAGTACTTC. Its translation: CASSLLEGTYEQYF.

This chain uses TRBV5-1 with TRBJ2-5; 8 bases fit TRBD2. This CDR3 has 14 residues. J gave up 5 bases and V 5 bases, and 8 bases lay outside the gene matches. Germline V gene sequence: CDR1 SGHRS, CDR2 YFSETQ. The CDR3 DNA follows: TGCGCCAGCAGGGCCGGGGGGGCCGGGGAGACCCAGTACTTC. Translated: CASRAGGAGETQYF.

The chain uses TRBV12-3 or TRBV12-4 and TRBJ1-4, with 9 bases identical to TRBD1. The CDR3 covers 13 residues. Trimming took 5 bases from V and 7 from J; bases not matched to a gene: 2. The CDR3, as DNA: TGTGCCAGCAGTCGGGACAGGGCTGAAAAACTGTTTTTT. Amino acid sequence: CASSRDRAEKLFF.

This clone appeared a few times. The V gene is TRBV4-1, the J gene TRBJ1-4; 10 nucleotides align to TRBD1. V dropped 8 bases and J dropped 8; count of bases not matched to a gene: 5. CDR3 length: 13 amino acids. The germline gives CDR1 MGHRA, CDR2 YSYEKL. The CDR3 bases are TGCGCCAGCGCCGGGACAGGGGACGAAAAACTGTTTTTT. This encodes CASAGTGDEKLFF.

V gene TRBV5-6 combines with J gene TRBJ1-5; no clear D gene. V dropped 1 base and J dropped 8 bases, with 13 bases sitting between them. Per germline, CDR1 SGHDT and CDR2 YYEEEE. This CDR3 has 14 amino acids. The CDR3 loop reads CASSLWRAGEPQHF. Written as DNA, the CDR3 is TGTGCCAGCAGCTTGTGGAGGGCTGGGGAGCCCCAGCATTTT.

The rearrangement links TRBV5-4 to TRBJ1-2; 8 bases are shared with TRBD1. The length of the CDR3 is 16 residues. Germline CDR1 SGHNT, CDR2 YYREEE (reference sequence). J gave up 4 bases and V 3 bases, and 11 bases lay outside the gene matches. In nucleotides, the CDR3 is TGTGCCAGCAGCTCGATACGACTTCAGGGGGCCTATGGCTACACCTTC. Translated: CASSSIRLQGAYGYTF. Together with reference TRBV5-4 and TRBJ1-2, the CDR3 gives the full variable domain: ETGVTQSPTHLIKTRGQQVTLRCSSQSGHNTVSWYQQALGQGPQFIFQYYREEENGRGNFPPRFSGLQFPNYSSELNVNALELDDSALYLCASSSIRLQGAYGYTFGSGTRLTVV.

This rearrangement joins TRBV5-4 to TRBJ1-1; D gene uncertain. The V gene's germline CDR1 is SGHNT and CDR2 YYREEE (reference sequence). Trimming left V 4 bases short and J 8 bases short, with 15 bases between. The CDR3 runs to 13 residues. CDR3 in amino acids: CASSPSTEAEAFF. The CDR3 DNA sequence: TGTGCCAGCAGCCCTTCGACGGAGGCGGAAGCTTTCTTT.

The rearrangement uses TRBV4-1 and TRBJ1-1, with D possibly TRBD1 on 6 matching bases. From germline, CDR1 is MGHRA and CDR2 YSYEKL. The CDR3 totals 15 residues. Trimming left V 4 bases short and J 4 bases short, with 16 bases between. DNA of the CDR3: TGCGCCAGCAGCCGCTTCGAGCAGGGGAGCACTGAAGCTTTCTTT. Amino acid sequence: CASSRFEQGSTEAFF.